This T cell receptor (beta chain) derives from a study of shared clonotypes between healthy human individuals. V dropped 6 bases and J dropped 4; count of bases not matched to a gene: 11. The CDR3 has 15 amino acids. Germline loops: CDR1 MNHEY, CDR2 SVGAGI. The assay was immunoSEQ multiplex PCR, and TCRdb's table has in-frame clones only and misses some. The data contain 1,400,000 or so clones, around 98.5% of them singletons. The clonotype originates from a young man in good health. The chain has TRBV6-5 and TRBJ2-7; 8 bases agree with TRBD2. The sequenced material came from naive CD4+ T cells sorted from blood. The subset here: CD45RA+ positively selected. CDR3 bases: TGTGCCAGCAGACCACTAGCGGTGTCACGATACGAGCAGTACTTC. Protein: CASRPLAVSRYEQYF.